The next 6 T cell receptor beta chains were all read from a single sample in a study of T cells in Graves' hyperthyroidism and ophthalmopathy. The source material, RNA transcripts, was used to amplify TCR beta CDR3 regions. In the first-round RT-PCR of the TCR CDR3, the HTBI primer set was used. TCRdb re-called the multiplex PCR reads with MiXCR, one entry per CDR3 protein. Of about 760,000 distinct CDR3 sequences listed, 35% are singletons. Sequencing was carried out using blood. These receptors were obtained from a woman in her forties with Graves' hyperthyroidism.

V is TRBV6-5 and J is TRBJ2-7; 8 positions agree with TRBD1. V dropped 2 bases and J dropped 9; count of bases not matched to a gene: 6. CDR3 length: 13 residues. The germline V gene encodes CDR1 MNHEY and CDR2 SVGAGI. This chain's CDR3 is CASSYLDRAGQYF. DNA of the CDR3: TGTGCCAGCAGTTACCTGGACAGGGCCGGGCAGTACTTC.

The chain recombines TRBV6-2 or TRBV6-3 with TRBJ2-5; 8 positions match TRBD2. V was clipped by 6 bases and J by 9 bases; unmatched bases: 9. CDR1 is MNHEY, CDR2 SVGEGT, per germline. The CDR3 extends over 13 amino acids. The CDR3 sequence is CASRPGGPGAQYF. DNA of the CDR3: TGTGCCAGCAGGCCGGGAGGGCCGGGGGCCCAGTACTTC.

This clonotype was seen a handful of times. This chain uses TRBV7-3 with TRBJ1-1, with 10 bases matching TRBD1. In germline, CDR1 is SGHTA, CDR2 FQGTGA. The CDR3 runs to 14 residues. Trimming at V came to 6 bases and at J to 6 bases, leaving 7 bases not matched to a gene. CDR3 loop: CASSLLGQGSEAFF. CDR3 bases: TGTGCCAGCAGTCTCCTGGGACAGGGGTCTGAAGCTTTCTTT. The full variable domain, rest sourced from reference TRBV7-3 and TRBJ1-1, is GAGVSQTPSNKVTEKGKYVELRCDPISGHTALYWYRQSLGQGPEFLIYFQGTGAADDSGLPNDRFFAVRPEGSVSTLKIQRTERGDSAVYLCASSLLGQGSEAFFGQGTRLTVV.

Concerning this clonotype itself: Compared with germline, one end of the junction differs, possibly owing to a read error. This chain links TRBV7-8 with TRBJ1-4; 11 bases agree with TRBD1. The CDR3 is 20 amino acids. In germline, CDR1 is SGHVS, CDR2 FQNEAQ. CDR3 residues: CAGSLRGQGGEDEVVEKLFF. The CDR3 DNA reads as TGTGCCGGCAGCTTACGGGGACAGGGGGGCGAGGACGAAGTTGTTGAAAAACTGTTTTTT.

In its sample, this clonotype was seen a few times. CDR3 sequence: CASSRRSWTGHRETQYF. Written as DNA, the CDR3 is TGTGCCAGCAGTCGGCGCTCGTGGACAGGGCATCGGGAGACCCAGTACTTC. The rearrangement joins TRBV6-1 to TRBJ2-5; 8 bases are shared with TRBD1. J was trimmed by 5 bases and V by 5 bases; bases with no gene match: 16. Germline CDR1 reads MNHNS; CDR2 reads SASEGT. CDR3 length: 17 residues.

V is TRBV5-6 and J is TRBJ2-3; TRBD2 agrees at 8 bases. V lost 0 bases and J lost 6; bases outside the gene matches: 6. Germline V gives CDR1 SGHDT, CDR2 YYEEEE. This CDR3 is 15 amino acids long. CDR3 sequence reads: CASSLVLAGSDTQYF. In DNA form, the CDR3 reads TGTGCCAGCAGCTTGGTGTTAGCGGGATCGGATACGCAGTATTTT.